This T cell receptor (beta chain) originates from a study of T cell repertoires in cytomegalovirus infection. Study-level background: It was the public TCR beta signatures that indicated both CMV infection and matching HLA type.

TCRdb recomputed calls from the reads with MiXCR, one row per CDR3 protein. Here the sample spans fewer than 300,000 distinct CDR3 sequences, roughly 24% being singletons. CDR1 MDHEN and CDR2 SYDVKM come from the germline V gene. Trimming at V came to 5 bases and at J to 1 base, leaving 10 bases not matched to a gene. This CDR3 region has 17 residues. Only a few counts were recorded for this clonotype. The antigen remains unidentified. Study-level points and caveats: It was HLA-C-restricted CMV-specific TCR beta clonotypes that dominated the response ex vivo.

The TCR comes from a human donor in good health (CMV status not recorded). Some clones in this sample may be carry-over from other donors' samples. This chain uses TRBV28 with TRBJ2-3, with TRBD2 identical over 9 bases. The source material was PBMCs. CDR3 region: CASSLTLAGVGTDTQYF. The CDR3 DNA is TGTGCCAGCAGTCTAACCTTAGCGGGAGTGGGCACAGATACGCAGTATTTT.